This T cell receptor (beta chain) was captured by sequencing in a study of graft-versus-host responses after intestinal transplantation. Points on this clone: Antigen unknown.

Only in-frame clones appear in the TCRdb table, and some are missing; sequencing was by immunoSEQ multiplex PCR. The data hold some 86,000 clones, with about 89% observed a single time. This CDR3 spans 14 amino acids. V lost 5 bases and J 5 bases, leaving 15 bases between the germline ends. The germline V gene encodes CDR1 SEHNR and CDR2 FQNEAQ (reference sequence). The sample consisted of unstimulated CD8+ T cells sorted from spleen or lymph node cells, taken before intestinal transplant. The chain recombines TRBV7-9 with TRBJ2-5; TRBD1 might be the D (6 bases). The receptor was isolated from a human donor who received an intestinal transplant. The CDR3 protein is CASSRATGMETQYF. CDR3 sequence (DNA): TGTGCCAGCAGCCGCGCGACAGGTATGGAGACCCAGTACTTC.